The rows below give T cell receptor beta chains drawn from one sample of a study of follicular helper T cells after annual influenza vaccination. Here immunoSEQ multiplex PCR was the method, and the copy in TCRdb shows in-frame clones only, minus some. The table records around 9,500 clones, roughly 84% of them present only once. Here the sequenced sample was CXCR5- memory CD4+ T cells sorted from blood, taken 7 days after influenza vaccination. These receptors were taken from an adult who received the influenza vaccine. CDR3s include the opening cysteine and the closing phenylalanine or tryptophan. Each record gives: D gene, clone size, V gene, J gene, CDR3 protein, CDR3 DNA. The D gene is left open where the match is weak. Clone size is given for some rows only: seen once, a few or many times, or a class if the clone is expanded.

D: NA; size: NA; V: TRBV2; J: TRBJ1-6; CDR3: CASNFLRGAVYSPLHF; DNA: TGTGCCAGCAACTTCCTCCGGGGGGCGGTCTATTCACCCCTCCACTTT
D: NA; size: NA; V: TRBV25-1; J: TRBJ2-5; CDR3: CASSDPPPETQYF; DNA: TGTGCCAGCAGTGACCCCCCTCCGGAGACCCAGTACTTC
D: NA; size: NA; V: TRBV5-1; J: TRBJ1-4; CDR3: CASSPDSATNEKLFF; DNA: TGCGCCAGCAGCCCCGACAGCGCAACTAATGAAAAACTGTTTTTT
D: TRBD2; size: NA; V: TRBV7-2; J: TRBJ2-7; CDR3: CASSNSGRNYEQYF; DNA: TGTGCCAGCAGCAATAGCGGGAGGAACTACGAGCAGTACTTC
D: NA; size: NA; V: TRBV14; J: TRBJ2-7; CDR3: CASSQDRSYEQYF; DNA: TGTGCCAGCAGCCAAGACCGTTCCTACGAGCAGTACTTC
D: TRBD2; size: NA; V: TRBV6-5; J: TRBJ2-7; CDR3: CASRTSGSREQYF; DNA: TGTGCCAGCAGGACTAGCGGGAGTCGAGAGCAGTACTTC
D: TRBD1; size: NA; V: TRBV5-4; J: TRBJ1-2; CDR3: CASSSPTQGKDGYTF; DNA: TGTGCCAGCAGCTCCCCAACACAGGGGAAGGATGGCTACACCTTC
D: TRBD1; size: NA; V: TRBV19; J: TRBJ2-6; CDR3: CASSPGQGMSGANVLTF; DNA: TGTGCCAGTTCCCCGGGACAGGGGATGTCTGGGGCCAACGTCCTGACTTTC
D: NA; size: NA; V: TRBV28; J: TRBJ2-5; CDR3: CASSSPPDPQETQYF; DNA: TGTGCCAGCAGTTCCCCACCCGACCCCCAAGAGACCCAGTACTTC
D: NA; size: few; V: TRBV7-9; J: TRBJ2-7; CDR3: CASSLGQGSNEQYF; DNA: TGTGCCAGCAGCTTAGGGCAGGGGAGCAACGAGCAGTACTTC
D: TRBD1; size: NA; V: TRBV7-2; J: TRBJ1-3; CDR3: CASSLGTGAAGNTIYF; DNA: TGTGCCAGCAGCTTGGGGACAGGGGCGGCTGGAAACACCATATATTTT
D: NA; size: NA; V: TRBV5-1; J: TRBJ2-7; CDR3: CASSLDPASRYYEQYF; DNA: TGCGCCAGCAGCTTGGATCCGGCTAGCCGATACTACGAGCAGTACTTC
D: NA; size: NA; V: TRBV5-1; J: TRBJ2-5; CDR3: CASSLEQETQYF; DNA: TGCGCCAGCAGCTTGGAACAAGAGACCCAGTACTTC
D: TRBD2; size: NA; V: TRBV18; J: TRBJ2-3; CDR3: CASSPPGLATIDTQYF; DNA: TGTGCCAGCTCACCACCGGGACTAGCGACAATTGATACGCAGTATTTT
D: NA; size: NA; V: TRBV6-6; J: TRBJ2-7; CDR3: CASSYSTASNEQYF; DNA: TGTGCCAGCAGTTACTCCACCGCATCCAACGAGCAGTACTTC
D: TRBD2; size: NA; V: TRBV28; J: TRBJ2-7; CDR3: CASSLKREGLEQYF; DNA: TGTGCCAGCAGTTTAAAGCGGGAGGGCCTCGAGCAGTACTTC
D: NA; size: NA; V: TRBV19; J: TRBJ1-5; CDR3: CASGDNLNQLQHF; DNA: TGTGCCAGTGGAGACAACCTTAATCAGCTCCAGCATTTT
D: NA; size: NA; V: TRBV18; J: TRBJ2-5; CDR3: CASSPRAGHQETQYF; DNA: TGTGCCAGCTCACCACGGGCGGGACATCAAGAGACCCAGTACTTC
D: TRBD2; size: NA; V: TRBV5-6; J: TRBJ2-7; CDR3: CASSKPTGLAGGDKREQYF; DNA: TGTGCCAGCAGCAAGCCGACAGGACTAGCGGGAGGGGATAAACGCGAGCAGTACTTC
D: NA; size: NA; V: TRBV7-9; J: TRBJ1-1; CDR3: CASSFQGVGNTEAFF; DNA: TGTGCCAGCAGCTTCCAGGGTGTTGGGAACACTGAAGCTTTCTTT
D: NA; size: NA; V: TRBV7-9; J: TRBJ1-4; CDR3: CASSFPSTTNEKLFF; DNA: TGTGCCAGCAGCTTCCCAAGTACAACTAATGAAAAACTGTTTTTT
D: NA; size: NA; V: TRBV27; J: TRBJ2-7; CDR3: CASSRQAASSYEQYF; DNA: TGTGCCAGCAGTCGCCAGGCGGCGAGCTCCTACGAGCAGTACTTC